These 26 T cell receptor beta chains were sequenced from one sample in a study of cytomegalovirus exposure and HLA in healthy donors. The PCR made use of 60 Vbeta and 13 Jbeta primers. Assay used: immunoSEQ multiplex PCR; TCRdb lists only in-frame clones, some missing. Of 120,000 to 150,000 clones listed, about three quarters are singletons. The sample was PBMCs. The receptor source for this set is a woman between 25 and 40 years old in good health and CMV-seronegative.

This clone came up a few times. This chain uses TRBV5-6 with TRBJ1-2; no clear D gene. Trimming pared 0 bases from V and 4 bases from J, leaving 4 bases between. The CDR3 is made up of 12 amino acids. CDR1 is SGHDT, CDR2 YYEEEE, per germline. CDR3 DNA: TGTGCCAGCAGCTTGGGGGCCTATGGCTACACCTTC. Protein sequence: CASSLGAYGYTF.

The table lists this clone with a few counts. CDR3 in DNA: TGTGCCAGCAGCTTAGAGAGCTCTGGGGCCAACGTCCTGACTTTC. This codes for CASSLESSGANVLTF. V usage is TRBV5-4 and J usage is TRBJ2-6; D is undetermined. V lost 2 bases, J lost 0 bases, and 6 bases lay in between. CDR1 is SGHNT, CDR2 YYREEE, per germline (reference sequence). The CDR3 sequence is 15 residues long.

The genes are TRBV7-2 and TRBJ2-5, with 7 nucleotides matching TRBD2. Germline CDR1 SGHTA, CDR2 FQGNSA. V gave up 2 bases and J gave up 1 base; unmatched junction bases: 7. There are 16 residues in the CDR3. The CDR3 DNA is TGTGCCAGCAGCTTACGGCCCTCGGGGGGCCAAGAGACCCAGTACTTC. It translates to CASSLRPSGGQETQYF.

CDR3 protein: CASRVGFEGPQHF. The CDR3 coding sequence is TGTGCCAGCAGAGTGGGGTTCGAGGGGCCCCAGCATTTT. The V gene is TRBV2, the J gene TRBJ1-5; D gene uncertain. Germline CDR1 reads SNHLY; CDR2 reads FYNNEI. This CDR3 has 13 residues. V shed 6 bases and J shed 9 bases, with 15 bases lying between them.

This clone was found a few times. The rearrangement uses TRBV10-3 and TRBJ2-5, with unresolved D. Germline CDR1 reads ENHRY; CDR2 reads SYGVKD. This CDR3 spans 14 amino acids. The V gene lost 8 bases and the J gene lost 5 bases, with 18 bases spanning the gap. The CDR3 DNA reads TGTGCCATCTCCCAAAGGAATAGCTTGGAGACCCAGTACTTC. Its translation: CAISQRNSLETQYF.

The CDR3: CASSQEWTGGTSGGAGELFF. The CDR3 DNA reads TGTGCCAGCAGCCAAGAGTGGACAGGAGGGACTAGCGGGGGGGCGGGGGAGCTGTTTTTT. V usage is TRBV4-2 and J usage is TRBJ2-2, with 16 bases lining up with TRBD2. CDR3 length equals 20 residues. Germline assignment: CDR1 LGHNA and CDR2 YNFKEQ. V was clipped by 0 bases and J by 8 bases; unmatched bases: 12.

J is TRBJ2-5 and V is TRBV7-6; D call uncertain. This CDR3 region has 12 residues. The germline V and J ends were trimmed by 4 bases and 1 base, with 4 bases remaining between them. Germline assignment: CDR1 SGHVS and CDR2 FNYEAQ. In DNA, the CDR3 is TGTGCCAGCAGCTCTATCCAAGAGACCCAGTACTTC. It translates to CASSSIQETQYF.

This clone was observed once. V and J are TRBV4-1 and TRBJ1-3, with 10 bases aligning to TRBD1. CDR3 length equals 19 residues. CDR1 and CDR2 from the germline V gene are MGHRA and YSYEKL. Trimming took 2 bases from V and 0 from J; bases not matched to a gene: 10. The CDR3 DNA reads TGCGCCAGCAGCCAATCGGGACAGGGGTCATTAAGCTCTGGAAACACCATATATTTT. Residues: CASSQSGQGSLSSGNTIYF.

The chain recombines TRBV10-3 with TRBJ2-7; 9 nucleotides match TRBD2. Per the germline V gene, CDR1 is ENHRY and CDR2 is SYGVKD. The CDR3 contains 17 residues. V lost 0 bases and J lost 0; bases outside the gene matches: 6. CDR3 nucleotide sequence: TGTGCCATCAGTGAGTCCCTAGCGGGACCGAGCTCCTACGAGCAGTACTTC. It translates to CAISESLAGPSSYEQYF.

The V and J genes are TRBV6-5 and TRBJ1-5, with a possible D match to TRBD1 (6 bases). The CDR3 spans 13 residues. CDR1 and CDR2 (germline): MNHEY, SVGAGI. V was clipped by 5 bases and J by 5 bases, with 10 bases between them. In DNA, the CDR3 is TGTGCCAGCAGTCGGACAGTTGATCAGCCCCAGCATTTT. Its translation: CASSRTVDQPQHF.

The rearrangement links TRBV6-1 to TRBJ2-7; the match to TRBD2 covers 8 bases. The CDR3 spans 15 residues. V gave up 8 bases and J gave up 0 bases; unmatched junction bases: 9. CDR1 and CDR2 (germline): MNHNS, SASEGT. Here the CDR3 reads CASERGHAPSYEQYV. CDR3 in DNA: TGTGCCAGCGAGCGGGGGCACGCACCCTCCTACGAGCAGTACGTC.

The rearrangement uses TRBV30 and TRBJ1-5, with TRBD1 identical over 8 bases. The V segment lost 0 bases and the J segment 5 bases; nucleotides outside the gene matches: 6. The CDR3 is 15 amino acids. Germline loops: CDR1 GTSNPN, CDR2 SVGIG (reference sequence). CDR3 sequence reads: CAWSVPTGGHQPQHF. CDR3 nucleotide sequence: TGTGCCTGGAGTGTACCAACAGGGGGTCATCAGCCCCAGCATTTT.

The rearrangement joins TRBV28 to TRBJ2-3; unclear D gene. The CDR3 has 14 amino acids. CDR1 and CDR2 (germline): MDHEN, SYDVKM. V lost 6 bases to trimming and J lost 2 bases, with 12 bases between them. The CDR3 protein is CASSRTPYTDTQYF. CDR3 bases: TGTGCCAGCAGCCGAACACCGTACACAGATACGCAGTATTTT.

The rearrangement links TRBV7-9 to TRBJ1-1; D not resolved. Germline loops: CDR1 SEHNR, CDR2 FQNEAQ (reference sequence). There are 13 residues in the CDR3. V was clipped by 4 bases and J by 3 bases, with 9 bases between them. CDR3 sequence: CASSSVEDTEAFF. CDR3 DNA sequence: TGTGCCAGCAGCTCGGTGGAGGACACTGAAGCTTTCTTT.

The V and J genes are TRBV30 and TRBJ2-7, with 7 bases that match TRBD1. The CDR3 contains 12 residues. In germline, CDR1 is GTSNPN, CDR2 SVGIG (reference sequence). J lost 6 bases, V lost 2 bases, and 4 bases had no gene match. For the CDR3, the DNA is TGTGCCTGGAGTAGAGGGGGCGGCGAGCAGTACTTC. Translating gives CAWSRGGGEQYF.

The CDR3 DNA reads TGCGCCAGCAGCCAAGTGCTTTGGGGGCTGAGCACAGATACGCAGTATTTT. Protein product: CASSQVLWGLSTDTQYF. The J gene is TRBJ2-3, the V gene TRBV4-1; D may be TRBD1 (6 bases). The V and J ends lost 1 base and 0 bases respectively, with 14 bases between them. The CDR3 covers 17 residues. CDR1 is MGHRA, CDR2 YSYEKL, per germline.

The chain combines TRBV2 with TRBJ1-1, with D possibly TRBD1 on 6 matching bases. Germline CDR1 reads SNHLY; CDR2 reads FYNNEI. V was trimmed by 9 bases and J by 0 bases, leaving 14 bases between them. The CDR3 sequence is 14 residues long. CDR3 amino acids: CASKGQYLNTEAFF. The CDR3 region has the DNA TGTGCCAGTAAGGGACAATACTTGAACACTGAAGCTTTCTTT.

The chain recombines TRBV5-6 with TRBJ2-2, with 10 nucleotides matching TRBD2. Germline values: CDR1 SGHDT, CDR2 YYEEEE. V trimming: 2 bases; J trimming: 9 bases; junction bases outside the gene matches: 10. The CDR3 length is 16 residues. CDR3 nucleotides: TGTGCCAGCAGCTTTCGACTAGCGGGTCTTCATAGGGAGCTGTTTTTT. Its translation: CASSFRLAGLHRELFF.

This clone was detected only once. In DNA form, the CDR3 reads TGTGCCAGCACCCCGACGGGGGTCACCGGGGAGCTGTTTTTT. It is translated as CASTPTGVTGELFF. V usage is TRBV9 and J usage is TRBJ2-2, with D maybe TRBD2 (6 bases). Germline CDR1 and CDR2: SGDLS and YYNGEE. There are 14 residues in the CDR3. Between the trimmed V and J ends, which lost 6 bases and 4 bases, there was a span of 13 bases.

The chain combines TRBV5-4 with TRBJ2-6; 8 bases agree with TRBD1. With 4 bases clipped from V and 2 bases from J, the junction kept 2 bases outside the gene matches. The CDR3 is 15 residues long. CDR1 and CDR2 from the germline V gene are SGHNT and YYREEE (reference sequence). This CDR3 is CASSPTGAGANVLTF. The CDR3 coding sequence is TGTGCCAGCAGCCCGACAGGGGCTGGGGCCAACGTCCTGACTTTC.

The chain is built from TRBV7-9 and TRBJ1-3; D uncertain. The germline gives CDR1 SEHNR, CDR2 FQNEAQ (reference sequence). The CDR3 has 13 amino acids. The V and J ends lost 11 bases and 0 bases respectively, with 11 bases between them. CDR3 nucleotide sequence: TGTGCCCTAACCCGGGGCTCTGGAAACACCATATATTTT. Its protein product is CALTRGSGNTIYF. Drawing the rest from reference TRBV7-9 and TRBJ1-3, the complete variable domain is DTGVSQNPRHKITKRGQNVTFRCDPISEHNRLYWYRQTLGQGPEFLTYFQNEAQLEKSRLLSDRFSAERPKGSFSTLEIQRTEQGDSAMYLCALTRGSGNTIYFGEGSWLTVV.

This clone has a count of ten or more. For the CDR3, the DNA is TGTGCCAGCAGCCTGACAGGGGCGTATGGCTACACCTTC. It specifies CASSLTGAYGYTF. The chain recombines TRBV5-8 with TRBJ1-2, with 8 bases lining up with TRBD1. This CDR3 spans 13 amino acids. From germline, CDR1 is SGHTS and CDR2 YDEGEE. J lost 5 bases, V lost 4 bases, and 4 bases had no gene match.

The CDR3 spells CASSPDTASGNTIYF. The CDR3 nucleotides read TGTGCCAGCAGCCCTGACACCGCCTCTGGAAACACCATATATTTT. The gene calls are TRBV7-9 and TRBJ1-3; no reliable D call. With 5 bases removed from V and 0 bases from J, the gap between germline ends came to 11 bases. CDR3 size: 15 residues. Germline-derived CDR1 and CDR2 are SEHNR and FQNEAQ (reference sequence).

This rearrangement joins TRBV4-2 to TRBJ2-4, with 9 bases lining up with TRBD2. The CDR3 is 16 residues long. With 0 bases clipped from V and 6 bases from J, the junction kept 6 bases outside the gene matches. Germline-derived CDR1 and CDR2 are LGHNA and YNFKEQ. CDR3 sequence reads: CASSQDPAGGGNIQYF. CDR3 nucleotides: TGTGCCAGCAGCCAAGACCCAGCGGGGGGAGGAAACATTCAGTACTTC.

This rearrangement joins TRBV6-5 to TRBJ2-2; D not resolved. Trimming stripped 3 bases from V and 7 bases from J, with 3 bases between. Germline assignment: CDR1 MNHEY and CDR2 SVGAGI. CDR3 length: 11 amino acids. CDR3 in amino acids: CASSYHGELFF. The CDR3 DNA follows: TGTGCCAGCAGTTATCACGGGGAGCTGTTTTTT.

This chain joins TRBV9 and TRBJ1-1; possibly TRBD1 for D (6 bases). The CDR3 runs 15 residues. Per germline, CDR1 SGDLS and CDR2 YYNGEE. V lost 0 bases and J lost 4, with 13 bases in between. Here the CDR3 reads CASSVDRGAITEAFF. DNA for the CDR3: TGTGCCAGCAGCGTAGATCGGGGGGCCATCACTGAAGCTTTCTTT.